One and the same sample provided the 17 T cell receptor beta chains below, sequenced in a study of blood T cell repertoires in COVID-19. Generated by immunoSEQ multiplex PCR, the TCRdb table keeps only in-frame clones and is missing some. The sample shows about 190,000 clones, less than 85% of them seen only once. Sequencing used peripheral blood. The source of these receptors is a woman in her forties or fifties with acute or convalescent COVID-19.

V gene TRBV6-5 combines with J gene TRBJ2-7; 8 positions match TRBD2. J gave up 0 bases and V 6 bases, and 7 bases lay outside the gene matches. The length of the CDR3 is 15 residues. The germline gives CDR1 MNHEY, CDR2 SVGAGI. The CDR3 here is CASRAGRGTSYEQYF. The DNA for the CDR3 is TGTGCCAGCAGGGCCGGGAGGGGGACCTCCTACGAGCAGTACTTC.

The chain carries TRBV10-2 and TRBJ1-5, with TRBD1 identical over 10 bases. In germline, CDR1 is WSHSY, CDR2 SAAADI. The CDR3 sequence is 16 residues long. Trimming removed 5 bases from V and 4 bases from J; junction bases left unmatched: 8. The CDR3 DNA reads as TGCGCCAGCAGTCTACCGGGGACAGGGGCGAATCAGCCCCAGCATTTT. It encodes CASSLPGTGANQPQHF.

This clone was recorded a few times. This rearrangement joins TRBV20-1 to TRBJ1-2, with 9 bases identical to TRBD1. The V gene's germline CDR1 is DFQATT and CDR2 SNEGSKA (reference sequence). V trimming: 3 bases; J trimming: 3 bases; junction bases outside the gene matches: 5. This CDR3 has 14 residues. CDR3 nucleotides: TGCAGTGCTAGTCGGGACAGGGATTACTATGGCTACACCTTC. Protein product: CSASRDRDYYGYTF.

The genes are TRBV6-5 and TRBJ1-5, with D possibly being TRBD1 (5 bases). The CDR3 consists of 14 residues. In germline, CDR1 is MNHEY, CDR2 SVGAGI. The V and J ends lost 5 bases and 0 bases respectively, with 8 bases between them. CDR3: CASSTGSSNQPQHF. Here the CDR3 DNA reads TGTGCCAGCAGTACAGGTTCTAGCAATCAGCCCCAGCATTTT.

The rearrangement links TRBV19 to TRBJ2-7; 12 bases align to TRBD2. CDR3 length: 19 residues. Trimming at V came to 5 bases and at J to 4 bases, leaving 18 bases not matched to a gene. Germline V gives CDR1 LNHDA, CDR2 SQIVND (reference sequence). CDR3 region: CASSPTVGVLAGGEYEQYF. As DNA, the CDR3 is TGTGCCAGTAGTCCGACGGTCGGAGTACTAGCGGGAGGAGAGTACGAGCAGTACTTC.

The CDR3 coding sequence is TGTGCCAGCAGCTCCAGGGGACAGGGGCGCGAGCAGTACTTC. Protein: CASSSRGQGREQYF. This chain links TRBV5-6 with TRBJ2-7; 10 bases line up with TRBD1. The CDR3 is 14 amino acids. J gave up 6 bases and V 3 bases, and 6 bases lay outside the gene matches. Germline CDR1 SGHDT, CDR2 YYEEEE.

This rearrangement joins TRBV29-1 to TRBJ2-1, with TRBD1 identical over 10 bases. There are 15 residues in the CDR3. V lost 7 bases, J lost 2 bases, and 8 bases stayed unmatched. CDR1 is SQVTM, CDR2 ANQGSEA, per germline. Here the CDR3 DNA reads TGCAGCGCCCGGAGAGGGACAGGGGCCTACAATGAGCAGTTCTTC. Its protein is CSARRGTGAYNEQFF.

This chain connects TRBV7-2 to TRBJ1-3; 7 nucleotides line up with TRBD1. The CDR3 covers 14 residues. Germline CDR1 is SGHTA and CDR2 is FQGNSA. Trimming took 1 base from V and 4 from J; bases not matched to a gene: 1. The CDR3 DNA reads as TGTGCCAGCAGCTTAGTCAGGGGGGGAAACACCATATATTTT. Its translation: CASSLVRGGNTIYF.

The gene calls are TRBV2 and TRBJ1-3; weak D call: TRBD1 (6 bases). The ends were cut back, 10 bases at V and 4 bases at J, with 11 bases in the middle. CDR3 length equals 12 residues. Germline V gene data show CDR1 as SNHLY and CDR2 as FYNNEI. CDR3 bases: TGTGCCACCTATAGGGGGGGAAACACCATATATTTT. Protein: CATYRGGNTIYF.

This clone was observed once. V and J are TRBV4-2 and TRBJ2-2; a weak D match, TRBD2 (6 bases). This CDR3 contains 16 residues. CDR1 and CDR2 (germline): LGHNA, YNFKEQ. Between the trimmed V and J ends, which lost 0 bases and 1 base, there was a span of 9 bases. CDR3 nucleotide sequence: TGTGCCAGCAGCCAAGAGACTAGGCAGAACACCGGGGAGCTGTTTTTT. Its protein product is CASSQETRQNTGELFF.

This chain links TRBV7-9 with TRBJ1-1; D is ambiguous. Trimming removed 4 bases at V and 0 bases at J, with 9 bases between. The CDR3 totals 14 residues. Germline CDR1 is SEHNR and CDR2 is FQNEAQ (reference sequence). The CDR3 DNA follows: TGTGCCAGCAGCTCACACTATTTGAACACTGAAGCTTTCTTT. Amino acids: CASSSHYLNTEAFF.

The rearrangement uses TRBV28 and TRBJ1-1; TRBD1 agrees at 7 bases. With V trimmed by 5 bases and J by 1 base, 7 bases remained unmatched. The length of the CDR3 is 15 residues. Per germline, CDR1 MDHEN and CDR2 SYDVKM. This chain's CDR3 is CASSPADRENTEAFF. The CDR3, as DNA: TGTGCCAGCAGTCCCGCCGACAGGGAGAACACTGAAGCTTTCTTT.

V usage is TRBV2 and J usage is TRBJ1-6, with a weak D call TRBD1 (5 bases). With 2 bases removed from V and 4 bases from J, the gap between germline ends came to 27 bases. Germline loops: CDR1 SNHLY, CDR2 FYNNEI. CDR3 length equals 21 residues. CDR3 nucleotide sequence: TGTGCCAGCAGTGAATTTTGGGATTACGTCGGGGGAAGGGTTTATAATTCACCCCTCCACTTT. Encoded protein: CASSEFWDYVGGRVYNSPLHF.

The chain is built from TRBV28 and TRBJ1-2, with D possibly being TRBD1 (5 bases). The CDR3 totals 13 residues. Trimming took off 4 bases at V and 2 bases at J, with 8 bases between the two ends. The germline CDR1 and CDR2 sequences are MDHEN and SYDVKM. The CDR3, as DNA: TGTGCCAGCAGTTCGGGGGTCAACTATGGCTACACCTTC. The encoded protein is CASSSGVNYGYTF.

The rearrangement links TRBV3-1 (or the pseudogene TRBV3-2) to TRBJ2-1; 10 nucleotides match TRBD2. CDR1 and CDR2 from the germline V gene are LGHDT and YNNKEL (reference sequence). J lost 10 bases, V lost 6 bases, and 9 bases had no gene match. The CDR3 consists of 14 residues. The CDR3 sequence: CASSRAGGPKEQFF. The CDR3 DNA reads TGTGCCAGCAGTCGAGCGGGAGGGCCGAAGGAGCAGTTCTTC.

The CDR3 nucleotides read TGCAGTGCTAGTGACTCCAGGGGCGTCTATGGCTACACCTTC. Translated: CSASDSRGVYGYTF. The chain combines TRBV20-1 with TRBJ1-2, with D possibly being TRBD1 (6 bases). Trimming took 3 bases from V and 4 from J, leaving 15 bases between them. Looked up from germline, CDR1 is DFQATT and CDR2 is SNEGSKA (reference sequence). The CDR3 loop spans 14 amino acids.

The chain couples TRBV9 to TRBJ2-2; D may be TRBD1 (5 bases). V gave up 6 bases and J gave up 6 bases, with 15 bases separating them. Germline V CDR1 and CDR2: SGDLS, YYNGEE. This CDR3 has 14 residues. Here the CDR3 reads CASTAGRSSGELFF. Written as DNA, the CDR3 is TGTGCCAGCACGGCAGGGCGGTCTTCCGGGGAGCTGTTTTTT. Full variable domain (rest looked up from reference TRBV9 and TRBJ2-2): DSGVTQTPKHLITATGQRVTLRCSPRSGDLSVYWYQQSLDQGLQFLIQYYNGEERAKGNILERFSAQQFPDLHSELNLSSLELGDSALYFCASTAGRSSGELFFGEGSRLTVL.